The subject of this entry is one T cell receptor beta chain. The antigen is unknown. The germline V gene encodes CDR1 GTSNPN and CDR2 SVGIG (reference sequence). The CDR3 is made up of 17 amino acids. J gave up 1 base and V 2 bases, and 11 bases lay outside the gene matches. The data were obtained in a study of PD-1 blockade in mismatch repair-deficient tumors. Points from the study as a whole: Tumor-resident clones, often undetectable pretreatment in blood, expanded then contracted after pembrolizumab.

The repertoire was sequenced with immunoSEQ multiplex PCR; TCRdb's copy has only in-frame clones and lacks some. The data contain 15,000 or so clones, about 87% of them singletons. A few pembrolizumab responders had their TCRs sequenced. This sequence originates from an adult with mismatch repair-deficient cancer. Sequenced here: PBMCs, sampled about 23 weeks after starting pembrolizumab. The rearrangement links TRBV30 to TRBJ2-5; 9 bases match TRBD2. The CDR3 is CAWSFPLAGPTQETQYF. The DNA for the CDR3 is TGTGCCTGGAGTTTCCCTCTAGCGGGGCCCACCCAAGAGACCCAGTACTTC. The whole variable domain, remainder taken from reference TRBV30 and TRBJ2-5, is SQTIHQWPATLVQPVGSPLSLECTVEGTSNPNLYWYRQAAGRGLQLLFYSVGIGQISSEVPQNLSASRPQDRQFILSSKKLLLSDSGFYLCAWSFPLAGPTQETQYFGPGTRLLVL.